Listed below are T cell receptor beta chains from one sample, sequenced in a study of beta chain features in type 1 diabetes. Assay: immunoSEQ multiplex PCR; the TCRdb copy retains only in-frame clones and omits some. The profile shows around 300,000 clones, 11% to 15% of them singletons. The sequenced sample was central memory CD4+ T cells from blood. Source of these receptors: a man aged 25-45 years in good health. CDR3s include the opening cysteine and the closing phenylalanine or tryptophan. The D gene is left open where the match is weak. Some rows mark clone size as missing; the rest say once, few, many or name a class of expanded clone.

>NA|TRBJ1-5|TRBV19|few
CASSIFFRAGGNQPQHF
TGTGCCAGTAGTATTTTCTTCCGGGCGGGGGGGAATCAGCCCCAGCATTTT
>NA|TRBJ1-1|TRBV4-3|NA
CASSQANMGNTEAFF
TGCGCCAGCAGCCAAGCCAATATGGGAAACACTGAAGCTTTCTTT
>TRBD2|TRBJ2-3|TRBV9|NA
CASSVAGGGRTDTTQYF
TGTGCCAGCAGCGTAGCGGGTGGCGGGAGGACCGATACTACGCAGTATTTT
>NA|TRBJ1-2|TRBV30|NA
CAWRLGRDYGYTF
TGTGCCTGGAGACTGGGGAGGGACTATGGCTACACCTTC
>TRBD1|TRBJ2-6|TRBV7-3|NA
CASSVTGTGLSGANVLTF
TGTGCCAGCAGCGTAACCGGGACAGGCCTATCTGGGGCCAACGTCCTGACTTTC
>NA|TRBJ2-4|TRBV15|few
CATSNWGSLKNIQYF
TGTGCCACCAGCAATTGGGGGAGCCTAAAAAACATTCAGTACTTC
>NA|TRBJ2-1|TRBV21-1|few
CASSNSAVSFNEQFF
TGTGCCAGCAGCAATTCAGCGGTATCCTTCAATGAGCAGTTCTTC
>NA|TRBJ1-4|TRBV7-9|NA
CASSPDRWNEKLFF
TGTGCCAGCAGCCCCGACAGGTGGAATGAAAAACTGTTTTTT
>NA|TRBJ1-2|TRBV29-1|NA
CSVEGTSGYTF
TGCAGCGTTGAGGGGACCTCGGGCTACACCTTC
>TRBD2|TRBJ2-3|TRBV11-2|few
CASSFASRGGGDTQYF
TGTGCCAGCAGCTTCGCCTCGCGGGGGGGAGGGGATACGCAGTATTTT